This T cell receptor (beta chain) emerged from a study of siplizumab effects on memory and regulatory T cells. Trimming pared 3 bases from V and 2 bases from J, leaving 17 bases between. Germline V gene sequence: CDR1 MGHRA, CDR2 YSYEKL. There are 16 residues in the CDR3. TCRdb keeps only in-frame clones here, not all; method: immunoSEQ multiplex PCR. Of some 80,000 clones in the sample, roughly 94% were seen once. Whole-study findings and limits: Most alloreactive clones went unmapped to unstimulated subsets; only a minor fraction mapped. Memory T cells appeared less diverse than naive cells, which seemed to contribute substantially to alloresponse. Siplizumab produced a significant reduction in alloreactive sequences that were traceable to unstimulated CD4+ memory cells.

As concerns this clone: The target antigen is unknown.

The chain joins TRBV4-1 to TRBJ2-7; possibly TRBD2 for D (6 bases). The clonotype comes from a human donor in good health. The sequenced sample consisted of CD8+ T cells sorted from blood. The CDR3 loop reads CASSHPGSGSPYEQYF. The CDR3 DNA follows: TGCGCCAGCAGCCACCCCGGGAGCGGGTCCCCCTACGAGCAGTACTTC.